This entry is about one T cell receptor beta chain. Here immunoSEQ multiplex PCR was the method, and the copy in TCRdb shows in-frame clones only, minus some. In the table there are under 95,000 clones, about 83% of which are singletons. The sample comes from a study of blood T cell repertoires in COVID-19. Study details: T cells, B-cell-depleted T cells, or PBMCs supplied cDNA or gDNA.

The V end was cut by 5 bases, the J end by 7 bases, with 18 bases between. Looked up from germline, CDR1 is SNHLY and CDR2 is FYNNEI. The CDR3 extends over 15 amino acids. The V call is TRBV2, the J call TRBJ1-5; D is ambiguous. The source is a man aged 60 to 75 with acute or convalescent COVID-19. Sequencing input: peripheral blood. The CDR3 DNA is TGTGCCAGCAGTCTGGCCGGCCAAACGGGGCAGCCCCAGCATTTT. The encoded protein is CASSLAGQTGQPQHF.